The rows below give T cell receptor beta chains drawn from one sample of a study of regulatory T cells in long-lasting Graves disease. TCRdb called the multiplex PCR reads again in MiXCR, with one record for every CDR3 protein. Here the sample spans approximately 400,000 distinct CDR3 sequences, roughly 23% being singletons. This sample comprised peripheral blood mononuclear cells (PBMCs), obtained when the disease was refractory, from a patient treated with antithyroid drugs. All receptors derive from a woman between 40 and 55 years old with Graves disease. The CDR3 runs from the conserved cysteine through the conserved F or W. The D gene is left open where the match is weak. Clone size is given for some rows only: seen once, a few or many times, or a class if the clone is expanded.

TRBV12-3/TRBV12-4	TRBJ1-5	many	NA	TGTGCCAGCAGTTTCCGGGGTGGCCATGGCAATCAGCCCCAGCATTTT	CASSFRGGHGNQPQHF
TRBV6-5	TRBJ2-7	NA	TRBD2	TGTGCCAGCAGTTACCTCACTAGCGGGGAATCCTACGAGCAGTACTTC	CASSYLTSGESYEQYF
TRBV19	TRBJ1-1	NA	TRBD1	TGTGCCAGTAGTACCGGAGGGACAGGGGGCATGGGGAACACTGAAGCTTTCTTT	CASSTGGTGGMGNTEAFF
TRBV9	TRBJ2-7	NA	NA	TGTGCCAGCAGCCCCAGTGGGACCTCCTACGAGCAGTACTTC	CASSPSGTSYEQYF
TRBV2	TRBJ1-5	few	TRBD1	TGTGCCAGCAGTTGGGACAGTTCCGATCAGCCCCAGCATTTT	CASSWDSSDQPQHF
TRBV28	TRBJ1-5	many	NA	TGTGCCAGCATTGCCAGGGCCACTGGCAATCAGCCCCAGCATTTT	CASIARATGNQPQHF
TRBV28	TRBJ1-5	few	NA	TGTGCCAGCAGTTATGTCTGGGCCTATAGCAATCAGCCCCAGCATTTT	CASSYVWAYSNQPQHF
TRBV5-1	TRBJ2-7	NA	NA	TGCGCCAGCAGCTTGGACGGAGGTCTTTCGCGACAGTTATACGAGCAGTACTTC	CASSLDGGLSRQLYEQYF
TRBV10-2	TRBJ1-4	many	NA	TGCGCCAGCAGTGGAAGAAGTAGCCCTAATGAAAAACTGTTTTTT	CASSGRSSPNEKLFF
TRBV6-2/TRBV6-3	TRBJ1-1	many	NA	TGTGCCAGCAGTTACCCCGGGCAGACGAACACTGAAGCTTTCTTT	CASSYPGQTNTEAFF
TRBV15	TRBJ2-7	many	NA	TGTGCCACCAGCAGAGATAGAGCAGGACCTTGGGAGCAGTACTTC	CATSRDRAGPWEQYF
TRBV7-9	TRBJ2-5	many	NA	TGTGCCAGCAGCCTAAAGACGGGAGAGACCCAGTACTTC	CASSLKTGETQYF
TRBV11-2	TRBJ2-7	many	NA	TGTGCCAGCAGCAAAGGCCAGATGTACTCCTACGAGCAGTACTTC	CASSKGQMYSYEQYF
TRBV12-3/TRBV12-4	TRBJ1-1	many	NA	TGTGCCAGCAGTCGAGGGGGGTCGAACACTGAAGCTTTCTTT	CASSRGGSNTEAFF
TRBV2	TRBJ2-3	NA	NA	TGTGCCAGCAGTTCAGTAATATGGAGCACAGATACGCAGTATTTT	CASSSVIWSTDTQYF
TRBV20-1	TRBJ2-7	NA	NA	TGCAGTGCTAGTCGACCTCTGAGCTCCTACGAGCAGTACTTC	CSASRPLSSYEQYF
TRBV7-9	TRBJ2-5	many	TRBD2	TGTGCCAGCTCTCGGGGAGGGACAGAGACCCAGTACTTC	CASSRGGTETQYF
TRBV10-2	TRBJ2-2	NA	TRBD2	TGCGCCAGCAGTGATTCACGTCTAGCGGAAACGAACACCGGGGAGCTGTTTTTT	CASSDSRLAETNTGELFF
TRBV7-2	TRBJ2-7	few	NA	TGTGCCAGCAGCCACGGAGGGGGGTACGAGCAGTACTTC	CASSHGGGYEQYF
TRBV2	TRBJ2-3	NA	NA	TGTGCCAGCTCCTTCCCCCTTGGCTCCCATAGGACAGATACGCAGTATTTT	CASSFPLGSHRTDTQYF
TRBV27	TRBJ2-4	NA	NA	TGTGCCAGCAGTTTGGGGGGAGAGAGCATTCAGTACTTC	CASSLGGESIQYF
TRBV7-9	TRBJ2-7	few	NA	TGTGCCAGCAGCTTAGGTGGGGGTCCAGGCGAGCAGTACTTC	CASSLGGGPGEQYF
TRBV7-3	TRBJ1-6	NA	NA	TGTGCCAGCAGCCTCGATAATTCACCCCTCCACTTT	CASSLDNSPLHF
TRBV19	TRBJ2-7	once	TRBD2	TGTGCCAGTAGAACCGGACTAGGCGCCTACGAGCAGTACTTC	CASRTGLGAYEQYF
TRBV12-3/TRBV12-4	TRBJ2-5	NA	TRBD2	TGTGCCAGCAGTATGTTGCCAAGCGGGAGGTCGTTTCTTTGGGAGACCCAGTACTTC	CASSMLPSGRSFLWETQYF
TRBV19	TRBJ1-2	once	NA	TGTGCCAGTAACCTCGGGAGGCCGCGCAATGGCTACACCTTC	CASNLGRPRNGYTF
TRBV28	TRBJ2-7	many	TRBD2	TGTGCCAGCAGCTTTCGAGGGACTAGCTCCTACGAGCAGTACTTC	CASSFRGTSSYEQYF
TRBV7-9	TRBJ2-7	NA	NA	TGTGCCAGCAGCCCGGGGCTTCGTCCTTTCTACGAGCAGTACTTC	CASSPGLRPFYEQYF
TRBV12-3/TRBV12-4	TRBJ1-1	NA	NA	TGTGCCAGCAGTTTGGCAGCCGCCGTGTCCAGAGAAGCTTTCTTT	CASSLAAAVSREAFF
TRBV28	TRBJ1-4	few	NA	TGTGCCAGTACTTCCGGAGGAACTAATGAAAAACTGTTTTTT	CASTSGGTNEKLFF
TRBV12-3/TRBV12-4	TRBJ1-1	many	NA	TGTGCCAGCAGCCTATATGGAGGGACTGAAGCTTTCTTT	CASSLYGGTEAFF
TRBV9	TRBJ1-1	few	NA	TGTGCCAGCAGTTATAGCTCGGGGGCTTTCACTGAAGCTTTCTTT	CASSYSSGAFTEAFF
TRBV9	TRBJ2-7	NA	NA	TGTGCCAGCAACGCCGGTGGGGGTTTCTACGAGCAGTACTTC	CASNAGGGFYEQYF
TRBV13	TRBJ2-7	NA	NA	TGTGCCAGCAGCGCCGGGATTCAAACCTACGAGCAGTACTTC	CASSAGIQTYEQYF
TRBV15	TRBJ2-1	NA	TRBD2	TGTGCCACCAGCACGGGGGGACTAGCGGCCTCCTACAATGAGCAGTTCTTC	CATSTGGLAASYNEQFF
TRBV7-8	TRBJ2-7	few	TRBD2	TGTGCCAGCAGCCTCTGGACTAGCGGGAGCTTAAGTTTCTACGAGCAGTACTTC	CASSLWTSGSLSFYEQYF
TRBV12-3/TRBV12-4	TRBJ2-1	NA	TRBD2	TGTGCCAGCAGTCCAAGGACTAGCGGGAGGGCCGATGAGCAGTTCTTC	CASSPRTSGRADEQFF
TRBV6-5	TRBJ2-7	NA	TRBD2	TGTGCCAGCAGTTACTCAGGGATCACCGGGACTAGCGGGAACAGCGAGCAGTACTTC	CASSYSGITGTSGNSEQYF
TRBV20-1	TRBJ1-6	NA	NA	TGCAGTGCTAGAGGGGGTTTTATAGTTAATTCACCCCTCCACTTT	CSARGGFIVNSPLHF
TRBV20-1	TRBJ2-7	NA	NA	TGCAGTGCGTCTTCCAAGGGGACGGGACCTTACGAGCAGTACTTC	CSASSKGTGPYEQYF
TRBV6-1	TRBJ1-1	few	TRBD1	TGTGCCAGCAGTACTCAGACGACAGGGGGGATGAACACTGAAGCTTTCTTT	CASSTQTTGGMNTEAFF
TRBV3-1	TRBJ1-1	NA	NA	TGTGCCAGCAGCCAAGCCTATCGAGATAGAGCTTTCTTT	CASSQAYRDRAFF
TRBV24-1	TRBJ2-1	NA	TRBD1	TGTGCCACCAGTGACCCCGGGACAGTAAACAATGAGCAGTTCTTC	CATSDPGTVNNEQFF
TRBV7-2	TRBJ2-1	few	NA	TGTGCCAGCAGCTTAGAATACGGAATTCCTCTCCAAACGCAGTTGGATGGGCAGTTCTTC	CASSLEYGIPLQTQLDGQFF
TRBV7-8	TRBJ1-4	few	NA	TGTGCCAGCAGCTTAGTGGCAGGAATTTCAACTAATGAAAAACTGTTTTTT	CASSLVAGISTNEKLFF
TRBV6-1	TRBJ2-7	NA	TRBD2	TGTGCCAGCACCCAAGGGTGGCTAGCGGCCTACGAGCAGTACTTC	CASTQGWLAAYEQYF
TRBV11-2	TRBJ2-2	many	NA	TGTGCCAGCAGCTTGGTCGGGGCAGGGTCCGACACCGGGGAGCTGTTTTTT	CASSLVGAGSDTGELFF